The clone carrying this T cell receptor (beta chain) turned up a few times. Recruitment covered fewer than 25 US areas and drew participants whose ages spanned roughly 18 to 100 years. Participants reported their clinical history, and cohort assignment relied on those reports. Original processing methods: Nucleated cell number was recorded as an estimate derived from reference gene primer amplification. Sequencing was performed with immunoSEQ multiplex PCR; in TCRdb, only in-frame clones are kept and a portion is missing. V, J and clone size derive from that table, while D and trimming were established from the DNA sequence. The sample includes about 210,000 clones, about 76% seen only once; the top ten take 8.9%. This sample is drawn from a study of blood T cell repertoires in COVID-19. Overall study context: Sources were T cells, B-cell-depleted T cells, or PBMCs; the material itself was cDNA or gDNA.

From germline, CDR1 is LGHDT and CDR2 YNNKEL (reference sequence). V shed 4 bases, J shed 2 bases, and the junction held 6 bases outside the gene matches. This CDR3 is 16 amino acids long. The receptor comes from a woman aged 50 to 60 with acute COVID-19. The rearrangement joins TRBV3-1 (or the pseudogene TRBV3-2) to TRBJ2-7; 12 bases line up with TRBD2. What was sequenced was PBMCs or T cells enriched from blood (not recorded which). The CDR3 sequence is CASSPGLAGTTYEQYF. For the CDR3, the DNA is TGTGCCAGCAGCCCCGGACTAGCGGGAACCACCTACGAGCAGTACTTC.